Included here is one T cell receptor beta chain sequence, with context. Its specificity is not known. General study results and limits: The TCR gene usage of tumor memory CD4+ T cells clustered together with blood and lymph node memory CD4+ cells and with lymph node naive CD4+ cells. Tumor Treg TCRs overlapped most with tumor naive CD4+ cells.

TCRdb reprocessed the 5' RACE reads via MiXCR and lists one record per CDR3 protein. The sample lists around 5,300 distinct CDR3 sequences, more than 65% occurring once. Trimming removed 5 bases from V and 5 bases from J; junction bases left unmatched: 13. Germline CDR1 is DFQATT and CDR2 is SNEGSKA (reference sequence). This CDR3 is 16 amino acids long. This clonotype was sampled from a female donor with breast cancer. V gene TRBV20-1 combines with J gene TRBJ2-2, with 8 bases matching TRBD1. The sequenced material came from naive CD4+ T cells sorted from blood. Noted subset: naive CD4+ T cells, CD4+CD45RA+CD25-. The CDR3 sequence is CSAPFLGQAGTGELFF. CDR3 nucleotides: TGCAGTGCTCCGTTTTTGGGACAGGCTGGAACCGGGGAGCTGTTTTTT.